The present T cell receptor (beta chain) was sequenced within a study of siplizumab effects on memory and regulatory T cells. Study results and limitations: Unstimulated subsets contained matches for only a minor fraction of alloreactive clones. The authors did not confirm suppressive function in proliferating Tregs from siplizumab cultures.

As for this clone: What it recognizes is unknown.

Some clones are missing from TCRdb's copy, which holds only in-frame ones; the method was immunoSEQ multiplex PCR. This table has some 97,000 clones, approximately 90% appearing once. Germline-derived CDR1 and CDR2 are SGHVS and FQNEAQ. Trimming removed 7 bases at V and 2 bases at J, with 16 bases between. The CDR3 contains 15 residues. The TCR sequence derives from a human donor in good health. Source material: Tregs sorted from blood. This chain connects TRBV7-8 to TRBJ2-3; unclear D gene. CDR3 sequence reads: CASKYRRSITDTQYF. For the CDR3, the DNA is TGTGCCAGCAAGTATAGGCGGTCGATCACAGATACGCAGTATTTT.